This T cell receptor (beta chain) originates from a study of T cell changes during pregnancy in multiple sclerosis. Trimming cost V 6 bases and J 6 bases; bases outside gene matches: 8. The CDR3 consists of 13 residues. CDR1 and CDR2 (germline): SQVTM, ANQGSEA. Here immunoSEQ multiplex PCR was the method, and the copy in TCRdb shows in-frame clones only, minus some. The sample lists 66,000 or so clones, approximately 90% occurring once. This chain links TRBV29-1 with TRBJ1-2; 9 positions match TRBD1. The sequencing here drew on peripheral blood, taken in the first trimester of pregnancy. This TCR derives from a female donor in good health, enrolled as a control in a pregnancy study. Here the CDR3 DNA reads TGCAGCGTGGCCAGGACAGGGGTGGATGGCTACACCTTC. Translation: CSVARTGVDGYTF. Full variable domain (outside the CDR3, taken from reference TRBV29-1 and TRBJ1-2): SAVISQKPSRDICQRGTSLTIQCQVDSQVTMMFWYRQQPGQSLTLIATANQGSEATYESGFVIDKFPISRPNLTFSTLTVSNMSPEDSSIYLCSVARTGVDGYTFGSGTRLTVV.